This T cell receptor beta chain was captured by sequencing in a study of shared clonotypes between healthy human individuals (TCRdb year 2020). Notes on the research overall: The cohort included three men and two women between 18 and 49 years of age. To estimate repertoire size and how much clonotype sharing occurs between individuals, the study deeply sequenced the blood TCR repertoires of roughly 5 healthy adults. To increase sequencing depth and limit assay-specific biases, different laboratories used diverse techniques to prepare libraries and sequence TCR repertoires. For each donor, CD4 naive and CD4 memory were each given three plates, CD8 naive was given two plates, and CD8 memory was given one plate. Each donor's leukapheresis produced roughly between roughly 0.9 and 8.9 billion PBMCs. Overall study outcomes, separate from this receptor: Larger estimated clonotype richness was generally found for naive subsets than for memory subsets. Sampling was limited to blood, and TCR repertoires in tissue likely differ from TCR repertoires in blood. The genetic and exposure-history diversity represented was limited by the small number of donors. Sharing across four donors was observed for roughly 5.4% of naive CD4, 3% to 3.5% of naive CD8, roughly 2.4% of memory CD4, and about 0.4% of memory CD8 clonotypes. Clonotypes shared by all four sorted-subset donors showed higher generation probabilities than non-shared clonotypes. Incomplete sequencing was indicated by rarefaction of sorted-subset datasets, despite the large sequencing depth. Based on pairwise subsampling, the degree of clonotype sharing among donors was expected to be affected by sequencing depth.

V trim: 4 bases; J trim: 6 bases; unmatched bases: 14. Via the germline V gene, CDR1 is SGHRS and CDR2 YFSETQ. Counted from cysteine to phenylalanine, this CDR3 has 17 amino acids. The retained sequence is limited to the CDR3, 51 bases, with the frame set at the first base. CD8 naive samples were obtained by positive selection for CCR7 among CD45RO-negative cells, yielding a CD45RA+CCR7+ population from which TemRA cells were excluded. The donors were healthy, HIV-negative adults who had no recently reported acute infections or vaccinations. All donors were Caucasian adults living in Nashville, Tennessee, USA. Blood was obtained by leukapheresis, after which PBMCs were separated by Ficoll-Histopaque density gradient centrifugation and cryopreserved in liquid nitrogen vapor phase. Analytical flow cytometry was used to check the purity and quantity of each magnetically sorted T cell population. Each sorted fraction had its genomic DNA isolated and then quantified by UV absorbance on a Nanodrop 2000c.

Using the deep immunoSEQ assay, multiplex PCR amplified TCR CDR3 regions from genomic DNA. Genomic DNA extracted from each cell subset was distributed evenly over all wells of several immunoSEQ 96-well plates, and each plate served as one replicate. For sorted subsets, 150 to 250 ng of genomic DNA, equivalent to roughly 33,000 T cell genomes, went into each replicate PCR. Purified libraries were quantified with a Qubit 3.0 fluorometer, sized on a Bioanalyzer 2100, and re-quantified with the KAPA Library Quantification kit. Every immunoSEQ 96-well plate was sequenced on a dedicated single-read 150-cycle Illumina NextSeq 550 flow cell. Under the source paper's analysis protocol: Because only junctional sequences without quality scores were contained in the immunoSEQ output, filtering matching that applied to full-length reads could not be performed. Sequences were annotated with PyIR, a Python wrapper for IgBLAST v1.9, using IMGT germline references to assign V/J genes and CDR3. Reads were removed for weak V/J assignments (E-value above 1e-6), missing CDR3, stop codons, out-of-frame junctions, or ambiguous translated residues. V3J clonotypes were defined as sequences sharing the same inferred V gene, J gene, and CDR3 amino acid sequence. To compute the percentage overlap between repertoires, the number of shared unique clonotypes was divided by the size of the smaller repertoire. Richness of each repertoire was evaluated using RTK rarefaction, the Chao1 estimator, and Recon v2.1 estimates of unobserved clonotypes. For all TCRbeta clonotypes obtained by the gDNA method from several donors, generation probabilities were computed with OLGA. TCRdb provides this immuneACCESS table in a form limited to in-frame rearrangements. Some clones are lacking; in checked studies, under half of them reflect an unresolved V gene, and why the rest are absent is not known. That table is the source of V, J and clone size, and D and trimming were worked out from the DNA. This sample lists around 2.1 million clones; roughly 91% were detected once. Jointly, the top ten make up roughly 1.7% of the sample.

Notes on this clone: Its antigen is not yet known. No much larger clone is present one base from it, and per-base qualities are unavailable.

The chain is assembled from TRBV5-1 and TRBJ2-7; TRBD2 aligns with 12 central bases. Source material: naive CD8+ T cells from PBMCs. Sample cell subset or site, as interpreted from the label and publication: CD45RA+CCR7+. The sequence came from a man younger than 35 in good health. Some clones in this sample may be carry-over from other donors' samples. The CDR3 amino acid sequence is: CASSLGLAGGPGSEQYF. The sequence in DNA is TGCGCCAGCAGCCTGGGGCTAGCGGGAGGGCCGGGTAGCGAGCAGTACTTC.